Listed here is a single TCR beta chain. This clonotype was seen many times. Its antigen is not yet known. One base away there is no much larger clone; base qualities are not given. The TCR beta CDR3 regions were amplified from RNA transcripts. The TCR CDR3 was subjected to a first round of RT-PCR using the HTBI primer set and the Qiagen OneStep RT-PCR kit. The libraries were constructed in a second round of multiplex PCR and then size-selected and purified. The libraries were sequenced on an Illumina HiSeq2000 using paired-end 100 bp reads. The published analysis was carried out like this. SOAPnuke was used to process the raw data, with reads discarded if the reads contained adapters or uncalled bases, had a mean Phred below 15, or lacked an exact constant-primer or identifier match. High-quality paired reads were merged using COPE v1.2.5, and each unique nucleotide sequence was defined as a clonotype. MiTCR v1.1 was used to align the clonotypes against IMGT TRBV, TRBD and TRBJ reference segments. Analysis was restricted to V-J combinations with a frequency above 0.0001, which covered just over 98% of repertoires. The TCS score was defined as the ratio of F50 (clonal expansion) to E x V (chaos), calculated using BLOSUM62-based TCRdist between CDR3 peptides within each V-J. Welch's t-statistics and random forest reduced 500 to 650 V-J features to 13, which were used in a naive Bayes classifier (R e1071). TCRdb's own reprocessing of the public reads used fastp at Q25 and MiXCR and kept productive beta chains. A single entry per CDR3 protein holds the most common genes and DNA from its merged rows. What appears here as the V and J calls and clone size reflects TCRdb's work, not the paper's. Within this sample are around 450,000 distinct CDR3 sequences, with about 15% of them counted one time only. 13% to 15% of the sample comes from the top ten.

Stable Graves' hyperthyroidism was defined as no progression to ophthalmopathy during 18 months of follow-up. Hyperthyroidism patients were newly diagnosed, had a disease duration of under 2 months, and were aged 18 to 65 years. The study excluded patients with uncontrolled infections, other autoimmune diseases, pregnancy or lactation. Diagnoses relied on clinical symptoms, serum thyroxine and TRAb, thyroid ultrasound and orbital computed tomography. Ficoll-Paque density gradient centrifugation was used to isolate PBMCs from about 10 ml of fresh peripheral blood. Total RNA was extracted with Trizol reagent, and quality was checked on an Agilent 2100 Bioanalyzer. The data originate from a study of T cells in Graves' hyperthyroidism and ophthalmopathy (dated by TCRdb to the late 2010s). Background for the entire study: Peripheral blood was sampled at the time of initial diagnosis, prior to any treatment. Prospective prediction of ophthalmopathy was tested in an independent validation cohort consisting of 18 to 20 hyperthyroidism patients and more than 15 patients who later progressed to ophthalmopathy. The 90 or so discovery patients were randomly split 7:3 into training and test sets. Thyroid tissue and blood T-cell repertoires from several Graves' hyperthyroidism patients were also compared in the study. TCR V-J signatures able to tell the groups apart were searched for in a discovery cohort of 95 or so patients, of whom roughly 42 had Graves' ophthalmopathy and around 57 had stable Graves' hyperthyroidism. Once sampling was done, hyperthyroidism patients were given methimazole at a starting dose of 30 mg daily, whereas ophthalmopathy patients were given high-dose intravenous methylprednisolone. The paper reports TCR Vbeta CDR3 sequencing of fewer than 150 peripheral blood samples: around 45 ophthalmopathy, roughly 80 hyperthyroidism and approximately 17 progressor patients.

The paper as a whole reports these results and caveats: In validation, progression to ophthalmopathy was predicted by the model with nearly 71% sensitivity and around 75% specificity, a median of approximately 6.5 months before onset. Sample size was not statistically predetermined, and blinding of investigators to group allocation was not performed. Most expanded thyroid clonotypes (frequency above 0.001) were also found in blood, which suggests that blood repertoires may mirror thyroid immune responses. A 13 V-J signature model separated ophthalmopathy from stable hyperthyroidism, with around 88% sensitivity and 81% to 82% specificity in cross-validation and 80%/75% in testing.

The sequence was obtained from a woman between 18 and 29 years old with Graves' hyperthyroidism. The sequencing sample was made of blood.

In nucleotides, the sequence is TGTGCCAGCGGTCTTCGGGACAGTCCGGGTTATGGCTACACCTTC. This yields the protein CASGLRDSPGYGYTF. The chain joins TRBV28 to TRBJ1-2; 7 bases in between match TRBD1. As encoded in the germline V gene, CDR1 is MDHEN while CDR2 is SYDVKM. Compared with germline, V lacks 8 bases and J lacks 5 bases; bases without a gene match: 14. The CDR3 covers 15 residues, taking in both the cysteine and the phenylalanine. Only CDR3 DNA remains: 45 bases, in frame from the first base.